The 30 T cell receptor beta chains below all came from one sample that was sequenced in a study of long-term antiretroviral therapy in people with HIV. The libraries were made with immunoSEQ v3.0 at survey level. The assay was immunoSEQ multiplex PCR, and TCRdb's table has in-frame clones only and misses some. The sample has around 25,000 clones, 81% seen once; the top ten hold about 5.2%. The sample was unsorted PBMCs, taken 4.4 years after starting antiretroviral therapy. These receptors all come from a man younger than 40 with HIV.

This clone was observed a handful of times. The rearrangement links TRBV27 to TRBJ1-2, with D possibly matching TRBD1 (5 bases). The germline gives CDR1 MNHEY, CDR2 SMNVEV (reference sequence). Trimming removed 3 bases from V and 6 bases from J, with 11 bases in between. This CDR3 is built from 13 residues. CDR3 region: CASSFRGVHGYTF. CDR3 coding DNA: TGTGCCAGCAGTTTCAGAGGGGTTCATGGCTACACCTTC.

The chain combines TRBV5-6 with TRBJ1-1; D uncertain. The V gene's germline CDR1 is SGHDT and CDR2 YYEEEE. The CDR3 loop spans 12 amino acids. Trimming took 0 bases from V and 4 from J, leaving 4 bases between them. CDR3 amino acids: CASSLVGTEAFF. DNA of the CDR3: TGTGCCAGCAGCTTGGTGGGCACTGAAGCTTTCTTT.

This clone was recorded only once. The V call is TRBV9, the J call TRBJ2-5; possible D gene TRBD2, 6 bases. The CDR3 is 15 residues long. V was clipped by 3 bases and J by 5 bases, with 17 bases between them. Per germline, CDR1 SGDLS and CDR2 YYNGEE. CDR3 sequence reads: CASSALGGMRETQYF. CDR3 nucleotide sequence: TGTGCCAGCAGCGCCCTCGGCGGGATGAGGGAGACCCAGTACTTC.

The gene calls are TRBV9 and TRBJ1-2; TRBD1 aligns across 7 bases. Germline V gene lookup returns CDR1 SGDLS and CDR2 YYNGEE. The CDR3 consists of 15 residues. The J segment lost 6 bases and the V segment lost 0 bases, leaving 8 bases of the junction unmatched. The CDR3 region has the DNA TGTGCCAGCAGCGTAGCGAAAGGGGGCGTGAATGGCTACACCTTC. It yields the protein CASSVAKGGVNGYTF.

The V and J genes are TRBV27 and TRBJ1-5; weak D call: TRBD1 (6 bases). V was cut by 7 bases and J by 6 bases, with 10 bases left in between. Germline-derived CDR1 and CDR2 are MNHEY and SMNVEV (reference sequence). The CDR3 spans 12 residues. The CDR3 bases are TGTGCCAGCAAAACAGGGTCTCAGCCCCAGCATTTT. This gives the protein CASKTGSQPQHF.

The chain uses TRBV5-8 and TRBJ1-4; D not resolved. Germline values: CDR1 SGHTS, CDR2 YDEGEE. This CDR3 comprises 14 residues. Trimming pared 6 bases from V and 4 bases from J, leaving 13 bases between. CDR3 coding DNA: TGTGCCAGCACCCGACGGGTTGATAATGAAAAACTGTTTTTT. Protein sequence: CASTRRVDNEKLFF. Full variable domain (missing parts from reference TRBV5-8 and TRBJ1-4): EAGVTQSPTHLIKTRGQQATLRCSPISGHTSVYWYQQALGLGLQFLLWYDEGEERNRGNFPPRFSGRQFPNYSSELNVNALELEDSALYLCASTRRVDNEKLFFGSGTQLSVL.

The chain recombines TRBV27 with TRBJ2-1, with TRBD2 as a possible D gene (6 bases). CDR1 is MNHEY and CDR2 is SMNVEV in the germline V gene (reference sequence). V was shortened by 1 base and J by 9 bases, with 16 bases between the two germline ends. CDR3 length: 15 residues. The CDR3 coding sequence is TGTGCCAGCAGTTTATACGGGGGAGGATTAGGTGAGCAGTTCTTC. This encodes CASSLYGGGLGEQFF.

The J gene is TRBJ1-1, the V gene TRBV4-1, with D uncertain. The V gene's germline CDR1 is MGHRA and CDR2 YSYEKL. Trimming pared 2 bases from V and 1 base from J, leaving 8 bases between. CDR3 size: 14 residues. This CDR3 reads CASSQNGRNTEAFF. CDR3 nucleotides: TGCGCCAGCAGCCAAAACGGCAGGAACACTGAAGCTTTCTTT.

The rearrangement joins TRBV4-1 to TRBJ2-6; D unresolved. With 0 bases removed from V and 0 bases from J, the gap between germline ends came to 9 bases. From germline, CDR1 is MGHRA and CDR2 YSYEKL. This CDR3 contains 17 residues. The CDR3 DNA sequence: TGCGCCAGCAGCCAAGATATCCGGCTCTCTGGGGCCAACGTCCTGACTTTC. It specifies CASSQDIRLSGANVLTF.

This rearrangement joins TRBV4-3 to TRBJ2-3; 8 bases line up with TRBD2. Germline V gives CDR1 LGHNA, CDR2 YSLEER. This CDR3 spans 15 amino acids. V was pared by 1 base and J by 6 bases, with 6 bases of the junction left unmatched. CDR3 loop: CASSQGTSKSDTQYF. The CDR3 nucleotides read TGCGCCAGCAGCCAAGGGACTAGCAAGTCCGATACGCAGTATTTT.

This sequence joins TRBV9 and TRBJ2-7; 7 bases are a match to TRBD1. This CDR3 comprises 14 residues. The germline gives CDR1 SGDLS, CDR2 YYNGEE. V lost 0 bases to trimming and J lost 3 bases; unmatched junction nucleotides: 3. The CDR3 sequence: CASSVGNRGYEQYF. For the CDR3, the DNA is TGTGCCAGCAGCGTAGGCAACAGGGGCTACGAGCAGTACTTC.

This chain connects TRBV25-1 to TRBJ1-4; D is possibly TRBD1 (5 bases). CDR1 and CDR2 from the germline V gene are MGHDK and SYGVNS. The CDR3 is 14 residues long. V lost 2 bases and J 4 bases, leaving 8 bases between the germline ends. The CDR3 sequence: CASSERGVNEKLFF. Here the CDR3 DNA reads TGTGCCAGCAGTGAAAGAGGGGTTAATGAAAAACTGTTTTTT.

This chain links TRBV27 with TRBJ1-2; D possibly corresponds to TRBD1 (6 bases). The CDR3 spans 13 residues. The germline CDR1 and CDR2 sequences are MNHEY and SMNVEV (reference sequence). V was cut by 3 bases and J by 4 bases, with 9 bases left in between. CDR3 residues: CASSFGGPYGYTF. CDR3 bases: TGTGCCAGCAGTTTCGGGGGCCCCTATGGCTACACCTTC.

This clone is medium-sized (0.01 to 0.1%). This chain uses TRBV14 with TRBJ1-2; D is unclear. The ends were cut back, 1 base at V and 6 bases at J, with 9 bases in the middle. Germline-derived CDR1 and CDR2 are SGHDN and FVKESK. This CDR3 has 13 residues. For the CDR3, the DNA is TGTGCCAGCAGCCAAGCTGTGAAAGATGGCTACACCTTC. Translated: CASSQAVKDGYTF.

The rearrangement links TRBV7-9 to TRBJ2-7; tentatively, D is TRBD2 (5 bases). The CDR3 is made up of 14 amino acids. CDR1 and CDR2 (germline): SEHNR, FQNEAQ (reference sequence). The V and J ends lost 2 bases and 5 bases respectively, with 13 bases between them. The CDR3 loop is CASSLSSRPHEQYF. CDR3 in DNA: TGTGCCAGCAGCTTATCTAGCCGCCCCCACGAGCAGTACTTC.

The chain links TRBV28 to TRBJ1-5; 7 positions agree with TRBD1. The ends lost 0 bases at V and 4 bases at J; junction bases unmatched: 0. The CDR3 totals 14 residues. Germline-derived CDR1 and CDR2 are MDHEN and SYDVKM. CDR3 bases: TGTGCCAGCAGTTTATGGACAGGGAATCAGCCCCAGCATTTT. Amino acids: CASSLWTGNQPQHF.

V and J are TRBV7-2 and TRBJ2-1; TRBD1 might be the D (6 bases). Germline CDR1 SGHTA, CDR2 FQGNSA. The CDR3 has 15 residues. V dropped 5 bases and J dropped 2 bases, with 13 bases sitting between them. CDR3 in amino acids: CASSLDSETYNEQFF. CDR3 in DNA: TGTGCCAGCAGCCTGGACAGCGAGACCTACAATGAGCAGTTCTTC.

This clone was counted between two and nine times. The rearrangement uses TRBV4-1 and TRBJ1-5; possibly TRBD1 for D (5 bases). Germline lookup yields CDR1 MGHRA and CDR2 YSYEKL. This CDR3 has 16 residues. V gave up 5 bases and J gave up 3 bases, with 17 bases separating them. CDR3 sequence (DNA): TGCGCCAGCAGCGCCCGAACAGGACGGCCCAATCAGCCCCAGCATTTT. Translating gives CASSARTGRPNQPQHF.

In nucleotides, the CDR3 is TGTGCCAGCAGTTCCGGGACAGGGGTCTACGAGCAGTACTTC. It translates to CASSSGTGVYEQYF. The chain combines TRBV6-5 with TRBJ2-7, with 10 nucleotides matching TRBD1. The V gene end was trimmed by 4 bases and the J gene end by 3 bases; junction bases not matched to a gene: 3. Germline-derived CDR1 and CDR2 are MNHEY and SVGAGI. The CDR3 contains 14 residues.

This rearrangement joins TRBV7-9 to TRBJ1-2; D is unclear. Per the germline V gene, CDR1 is SEHNR and CDR2 is FQNEAQ (reference sequence). CDR3 length: 16 residues. Trimming stripped 0 bases from V and 5 bases from J, with 16 bases between. CDR3 DNA sequence: TGTGCCAGCAGCTTAGCTTCCGGGTCTGAGGATTATGGCTACACCTTC. This encodes CASSLASGSEDYGYTF.

This chain links TRBV5-8 with TRBJ2-2; D is ambiguous. Trimming removed 1 base at V and 4 bases at J, with 8 bases between. The CDR3 is 14 amino acids. In germline, CDR1 is SGHTS, CDR2 YDEGEE. DNA for the CDR3: TGTGCCAGCAGCTTGATAAAGACCACCGGGGAGCTGTTTTTT. Translating gives CASSLIKTTGELFF.

The chain employs TRBV9 and TRBJ1-1; perhaps TRBD1 as D (5 bases). V gave up 4 bases and J gave up 3 bases, with 13 bases separating them. The CDR3 contains 14 residues. CDR1 and CDR2 from the germline V gene are SGDLS and YYNGEE. The CDR3 bases are TGTGCCAGCAGCAACTCCGGAGGGGACACTGAAGCTTTCTTT. It codes for CASSNSGGDTEAFF.

V is TRBV4-1 and J is TRBJ1-2; possible D gene TRBD1, 5 bases. This CDR3 is built from 15 residues. Looked up from germline, CDR1 is MGHRA and CDR2 is YSYEKL. V was shortened by 0 bases and J by 4 bases, with 12 bases between the two germline ends. Written as DNA, the CDR3 is TGCGCCAGCAGCCAAGACTTCCAGGGATCCTATGGCTACACCTTC. Translation gives CASSQDFQGSYGYTF.

The rearrangement links TRBV10-1 to TRBJ1-4; D possibly corresponds to TRBD1 (5 bases). V lost 10 bases, J lost 4 bases, and 13 bases lay in between. Germline assignment: CDR1 WNHNN and CDR2 SYGVQD (reference sequence). This CDR3 region has 13 residues. The CDR3 bases are TGCGCCACCCCGGGACCTCGTAATGAAAAACTGTTTTTT. It specifies CATPGPRNEKLFF.

Written as DNA, the CDR3 is TGTGCCAGCAGCCCAGACAGGGGCTATTACAATGAGCAGTTCTTC. Translating it yields CASSPDRGYYNEQFF. J is TRBJ2-1 and V is TRBV14; 8 nucleotides match TRBD1. Looked up from germline, CDR1 is SGHDN and CDR2 is FVKESK. The CDR3 length is 15 residues. The ends lost 4 bases at V and 4 bases at J; junction bases unmatched: 6.

The rearrangement links TRBV2 to TRBJ1-1; D possibly corresponds to TRBD1 (5 bases). The CDR3 sequence is 14 residues long. Germline V gene sequence: CDR1 SNHLY, CDR2 FYNNEI. V was clipped by 8 bases and J by 2 bases, with 15 bases between them. The CDR3 loop reads CASVSRTTNTEAFF. In DNA form, the CDR3 reads TGTGCCAGCGTAAGCCGGACAACTAACACTGAAGCTTTCTTT.

V usage is TRBV6-1 and J usage is TRBJ1-5; D is unclear. V lost 6 bases and J lost 0, with 12 bases in between. CDR3 size: 15 residues. From germline, CDR1 is MNHNS and CDR2 SASEGT. The CDR3 region is CASSSDHYSNQPQHF. CDR3 nucleotide sequence: TGTGCCAGCAGCAGCGACCATTATAGCAATCAGCCCCAGCATTTT.

This chain links TRBV9 with TRBJ1-2, with 9 nucleotides matching TRBD1. The CDR3 sequence is 14 residues long. The J segment lost 8 bases and the V segment lost 3 bases, leaving 8 bases of the junction unmatched. The germline gives CDR1 SGDLS, CDR2 YYNGEE. The CDR3, as DNA: TGTGCCAGCAGCGCCGGGACAGGGTGGAGGGGCTACACCTTC. Protein sequence: CASSAGTGWRGYTF.

The rearrangement uses TRBV27 and TRBJ1-5, with unresolved D. The germline V gene has CDR1 MNHEY and CDR2 SMNVEV (reference sequence). Trimming removed 4 bases from V and 4 bases from J, with 14 bases in between. This CDR3 has 15 amino acids. CDR3: CASSWSIPLNQPQHF. The CDR3 DNA is TGTGCCAGCAGTTGGTCCATTCCCCTAAATCAGCCCCAGCATTTT.

The chain couples TRBV28 to TRBJ1-4, with no clear D. Germline V CDR1 and CDR2: MDHEN, SYDVKM. With 5 bases removed from V and 8 bases from J, the gap between germline ends came to 15 bases. The CDR3 totals 14 residues. The CDR3 DNA follows: TGTGCCAGCAGTCCACGGTCAGAGGGAGAAAAACTGTTTTTT. Amino acid sequence: CASSPRSEGEKLFF.